This TCR beta chain was identified during a study of technical replicates of blood from several donors. Repertoires were generated with immunoSEQ multiplex PCR, while TCRdb's copy carries only in-frame clones and drops some. In the table there are some 94,000 clones, almost 97% of which are singletons. CDR1 and CDR2 from the germline V gene are SGHNT and YENEEA. With 2 bases clipped from V and 5 bases from J, the junction kept 6 bases outside the gene matches. The CDR3 consists of 16 residues. This chain uses TRBV11-3 with TRBJ2-1; TRBD2 matches at 10 bases. The sequenced sample consisted of T cells isolated from PBMCs. The sequence came from a human donor in good health. The CDR3 nucleotides read TGTGCCAGCAGCTTATCAGAGCGGGAGGGGAACAATGAGCAGTTCTTC. Translated: CASSLSEREGNNEQFF.